This TCR beta chain was recovered during a study of CD8+ T cells in alopecia areata. In each case, RNA was isolated and then reverse transcribed into cDNA as the sequencing template. The table came from immunoSEQ multiplex PCR; TCRdb's copy has only in-frame clones and leaves some out. The table records roughly 150,000 clones, about 50% of them present only once. The CDR3 has 14 amino acids. Germline V gives CDR1 SEHNR, CDR2 FQNEAQ (reference sequence). V shed 5 bases and J 10 bases; nucleotides not matched to a gene: 3. Lesional scalp punch biopsies and peripheral blood came from alopecia areata patients. Sorting of CD4+ and CD8+ T cells was performed on PBMCs.

The chain carries TRBV7-9 and TRBJ1-6; TRBD1 agrees at 12 bases. The sequence came from a human donor with alopecia areata. The input for sequencing was CD8+ T cells sorted from blood, taken at week 0. CDR3 loop: CASSPGTGGSPLHF. In nucleotides, the CDR3 is TGTGCCAGCAGCCCCGGGACAGGGGGCTCACCCCTCCACTTT.